Presented here are 17 T cell receptor beta chains from one specimen sequenced in a study of identifying expanded T cells in peripheral blood. Sequenced by immunoSEQ multiplex PCR; TCRdb stores in-frame clones only, minus some. The table has around 94,000 clones, more than 70% seen once. Sequenced sample: blood. Receptors were obtained from a person aged 18 to 70 in good health.

The chain is built from TRBV7-9 and TRBJ2-3, with D perhaps TRBD1 (6 bases). The CDR3 length is 16 residues. Germline V gene data show CDR1 as SEHNR and CDR2 as FQNEAQ (reference sequence). The V and J ends lost 2 bases and 1 base respectively, with 13 bases between them. The CDR3 DNA sequence: TGTGCCAGCAGCTTAACCCACAGGGATGGCACAGATACGCAGTATTTT. As protein: CASSLTHRDGTDTQYF.

The chain is built from TRBV6-1 and TRBJ1-2; 7 nucleotides match TRBD1. Germline values: CDR1 MNHNS, CDR2 SASEGT. The CDR3 contains 16 residues. Germline trimming cut 2 bases from V and 2 bases from J; bases unmatched to any gene: 8. CDR3: CASSEMHRGGNYGYTF. The CDR3 DNA reads TGTGCCAGCAGTGAAATGCACAGGGGTGGGAACTATGGCTACACCTTC.

This rearrangement joins TRBV11-2 to TRBJ1-1, with D perhaps TRBD1 (5 bases). CDR3 size: 13 residues. Germline assignment: CDR1 SGHAT and CDR2 FQNNGV. Trimming cost V 3 bases and J 6 bases, with 11 bases left between them. The chain's CDR3 is CASSFNPGPEAFF. Written as DNA, the CDR3 is TGTGCCAGCAGCTTCAACCCGGGGCCTGAAGCTTTCTTT.

Here the CDR3 reads CATSRDLGVASGTDTQYF. The CDR3 DNA reads TGTGCCACCAGCAGAGATCTCGGTGTGGCGTCTGGCACAGATACGCAGTATTTT. J is TRBJ2-3 and V is TRBV15, with no clear D. The CDR3 is made up of 18 amino acids. Germline CDR1 is LNHNV and CDR2 is YYDKDF (reference sequence). Trimming left V 0 bases short and J 1 base short, with 17 bases between.

The rearrangement joins TRBV2 to TRBJ1-4, with TRBD1 matching over 7 bases. CDR3 length equals 11 residues. Unmatched junction bases numbered 1, after V lost 7 bases and J lost 8 bases. The germline CDR1 and CDR2 sequences are SNHLY and FYNNEI. CDR3 amino acids: CASTRGEKLFF. In DNA, the CDR3 is TGTGCCAGCACCAGGGGGGAAAAACTGTTTTTT.

The chain couples TRBV19 to TRBJ1-5, with D unclear. The V gene's germline CDR1 is LNHDA and CDR2 SQIVND (reference sequence). The length of the CDR3 is 13 residues. V lost 5 bases, J lost 3 bases, and 8 bases lay in between. CDR3 loop: CASSDRANQPQHF. CDR3 in DNA: TGTGCCAGTAGTGACCGGGCCAATCAGCCCCAGCATTTT. Full variable domain (missing parts from reference TRBV19 and TRBJ1-5): DGGITQSPKYLFRKEGQNVTLSCEQNLNHDAMYWYRQDPGQGLRLIYYSQIVNDFQKGDIAEGYSVSREKKESFPLTVTSAQKNPTAFYLCASSDRANQPQHFGDGTRLSIL.

The genes are TRBV6-1 and TRBJ1-5, with unresolved D. The germline V gene has CDR1 MNHNS and CDR2 SASEGT. CDR3 size: 14 residues. Trimming shortened V by 8 bases and J by 4 bases, and 15 bases separated the two germline ends. The CDR3 DNA sequence: TGTGCCAGCCAGTTGGATCATCCGAATCAGCCCCAGCATTTT. It translates to CASQLDHPNQPQHF.

J is TRBJ1-5 and V is TRBV5-1, with TRBD1 as a possible D gene (5 bases). The V gene's germline CDR1 is SGHRS and CDR2 YFSETQ. Trimming left V 5 bases short and J 5 bases short, with 17 bases between. This CDR3 spans 15 amino acids. The CDR3 sequence is CASRRDPQKDQPQHF. CDR3 DNA: TGCGCCAGCAGGCGGGACCCGCAAAAAGATCAGCCCCAGCATTTT.

J is TRBJ1-1 and V is TRBV7-9, with D possibly being TRBD1 (6 bases). In germline, CDR1 is SEHNR, CDR2 FQNEAQ (reference sequence). The CDR3 extends over 15 amino acids. V lost 4 bases to trimming and J lost 4 bases, with 16 bases between them. The CDR3 DNA is TGTGCCAGCAGCTCATCGCAGGGGCAGGGCACTGAAGCTTTCTTT. This gives the protein CASSSSQGQGTEAFF.

This chain links TRBV19 with TRBJ2-1, with TRBD1 identical over 11 bases. Per the germline V gene, CDR1 is LNHDA and CDR2 is SQIVND (reference sequence). The CDR3 runs to 16 residues. V shed 6 bases and J 6 bases; nucleotides not matched to a gene: 10. CDR3 loop: CASRPWDRGAPNEQFF. CDR3 nucleotide sequence: TGTGCCAGTAGGCCCTGGGACAGGGGGGCCCCCAATGAGCAGTTCTTC.

The rearrangement uses TRBV18 and TRBJ2-1; TRBD2 is a possible D gene (6 bases). Germline CDR1 reads KGHSH; CDR2 reads LQKENI. The germline V and J ends were trimmed by 1 base and 5 bases, with 9 bases remaining between them. The CDR3 runs 14 residues. The CDR3 here is CASSPLGGDNEQFF. DNA of the CDR3: TGTGCCAGCTCACCACTCGGGGGAGACAATGAGCAGTTCTTC.

This sequence joins TRBV29-1 and TRBJ2-7; D not certain. CDR1 and CDR2 from the germline V gene are SQVTM and ANQGSEA. This CDR3 is built from 13 residues. The V and J ends lost 4 bases and 0 bases respectively, with 10 bases between them. Here the CDR3 DNA reads TGCAGCGTTGGACGCGTGAGCTCCTACGAGCAGTACTTC. This translates into CSVGRVSSYEQYF.

This clone was found a few times. This chain uses TRBV5-1 with TRBJ2-1; maybe TRBD1 (6 bases). The CDR3 totals 15 residues. Trimming took 1 base from V and 0 from J, leaving 8 bases between them. The germline V gene encodes CDR1 SGHRS and CDR2 YFSETQ. The CDR3 region is CASSLTGSSYNEQFF. The CDR3 nucleotides read TGCGCCAGCAGCTTGACAGGGAGCTCCTACAATGAGCAGTTCTTC.

The V gene is TRBV4-3, the J gene TRBJ1-1, with 8 bases aligning to TRBD1. This CDR3 has 20 amino acids. Germline values: CDR1 LGHNA, CDR2 YSLEER. V lost 0 bases, J lost 4 bases, and 19 bases stayed unmatched. This CDR3 is CASSQEGLFGGQGASTEAFF. The CDR3, as DNA: TGCGCCAGCAGCCAAGAAGGCCTTTTCGGGGGGCAGGGGGCGAGCACTGAAGCTTTCTTT.

The CDR3 loop is CASREPPGDFEQYF. DNA for the CDR3: TGTGCCAGCAGGGAACCCCCAGGGGATTTCGAGCAGTACTTC. This chain joins TRBV2 and TRBJ2-7; a possible D gene is TRBD1 (6 bases). V lost 6 bases and J 6 bases, leaving 18 bases between the germline ends. CDR1 is SNHLY, CDR2 FYNNEI, per germline. This CDR3 has 14 residues.

This sequence joins TRBV10-3 and TRBJ1-5; 10 nucleotides line up with TRBD1. With 3 bases clipped from V and 2 bases from J, the junction kept 7 bases outside the gene matches. This CDR3 comprises 17 residues. Germline V gives CDR1 ENHRY, CDR2 SYGVKD. The CDR3 loop is CAISDATGGRGNQPQHF. CDR3 sequence (DNA): TGTGCCATCAGTGATGCGACAGGGGGCCGCGGCAATCAGCCCCAGCATTTT.

The chain carries TRBV6-6 and TRBJ1-3, with D unresolved. Trimming pared 7 bases from V and 0 bases from J, leaving 4 bases between. CDR1 MNHNY and CDR2 SVGAGI come from the germline V gene (reference sequence). The CDR3 spans 12 residues. The CDR3, as DNA: TGTGCCAGCACCAGCTCTGGAAACACCATATATTTT. Its translation: CASTSSGNTIYF.